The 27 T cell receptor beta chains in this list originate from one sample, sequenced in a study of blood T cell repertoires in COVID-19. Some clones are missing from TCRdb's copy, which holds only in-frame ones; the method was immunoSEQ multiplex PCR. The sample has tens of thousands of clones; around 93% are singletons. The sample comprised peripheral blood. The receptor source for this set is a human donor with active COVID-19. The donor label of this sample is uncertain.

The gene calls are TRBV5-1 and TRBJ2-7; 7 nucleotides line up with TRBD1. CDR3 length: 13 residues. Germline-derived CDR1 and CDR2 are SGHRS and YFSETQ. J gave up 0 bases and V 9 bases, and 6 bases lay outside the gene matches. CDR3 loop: CATSQGDSYEQYF. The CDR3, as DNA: TGCGCCACCTCCCAGGGGGACTCCTACGAGCAGTACTTC.

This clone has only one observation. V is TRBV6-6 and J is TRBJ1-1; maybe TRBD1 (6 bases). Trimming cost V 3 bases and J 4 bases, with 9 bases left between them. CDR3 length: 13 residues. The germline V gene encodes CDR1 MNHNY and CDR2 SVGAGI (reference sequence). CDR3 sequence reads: CASSYGGRTEAFF. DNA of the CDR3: TGTGCCAGCAGTTATGGGGGCCGCACTGAAGCTTTCTTT.

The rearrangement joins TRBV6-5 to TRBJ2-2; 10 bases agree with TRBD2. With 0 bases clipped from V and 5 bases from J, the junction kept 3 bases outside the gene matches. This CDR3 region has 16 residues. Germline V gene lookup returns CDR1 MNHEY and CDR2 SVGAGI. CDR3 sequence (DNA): TGTGCCAGCAGTTACTCGCCTAGCGGGGGTACCGGGGAGCTGTTTTTT. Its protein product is CASSYSPSGGTGELFF.

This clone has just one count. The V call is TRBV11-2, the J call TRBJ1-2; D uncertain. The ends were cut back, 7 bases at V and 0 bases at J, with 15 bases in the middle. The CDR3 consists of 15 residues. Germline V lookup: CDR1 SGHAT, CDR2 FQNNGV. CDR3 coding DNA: TGTGCCAGCAACTCCCCGAGGCGGGCTAACTATGGCTACACCTTC. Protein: CASNSPRRANYGYTF.

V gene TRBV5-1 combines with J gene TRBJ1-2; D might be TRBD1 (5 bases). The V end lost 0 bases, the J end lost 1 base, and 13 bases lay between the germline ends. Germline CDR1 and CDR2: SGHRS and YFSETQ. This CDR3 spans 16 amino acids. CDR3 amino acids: CASSLGGRSDNYGYTF. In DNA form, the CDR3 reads TGCGCCAGCAGCTTGGGGGGCCGATCGGATAACTATGGCTACACCTTC.

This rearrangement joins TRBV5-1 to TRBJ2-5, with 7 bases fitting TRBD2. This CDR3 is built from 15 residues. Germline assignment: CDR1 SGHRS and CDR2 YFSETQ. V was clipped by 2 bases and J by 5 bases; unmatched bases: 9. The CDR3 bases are TGCGCCAGCAGCTTTACTAGCGCTCGCACGGAGACCCAGTACTTC. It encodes CASSFTSARTETQYF.

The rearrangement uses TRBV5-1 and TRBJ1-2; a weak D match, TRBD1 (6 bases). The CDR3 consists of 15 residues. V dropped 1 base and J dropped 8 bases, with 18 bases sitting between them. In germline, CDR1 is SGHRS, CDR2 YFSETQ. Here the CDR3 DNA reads TGCGCCAGCAGCTTGTCGGCGGGGGGCGCGGGCGGCTACACCTTC. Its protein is CASSLSAGGAGGYTF.

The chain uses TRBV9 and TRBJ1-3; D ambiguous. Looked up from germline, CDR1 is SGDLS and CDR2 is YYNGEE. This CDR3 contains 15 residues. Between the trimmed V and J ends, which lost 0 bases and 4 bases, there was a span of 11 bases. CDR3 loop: CASSVGGVGGNTIYF. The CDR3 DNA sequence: TGTGCCAGCAGCGTAGGCGGGGTCGGAGGAAACACCATATATTTT.

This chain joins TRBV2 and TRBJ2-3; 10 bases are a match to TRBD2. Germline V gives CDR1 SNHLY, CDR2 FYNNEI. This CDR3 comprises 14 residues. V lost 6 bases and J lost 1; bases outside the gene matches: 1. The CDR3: CASSLAGGTDTQYF. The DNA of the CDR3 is TGTGCCAGCAGCCTAGCGGGGGGCACAGATACGCAGTATTTT.

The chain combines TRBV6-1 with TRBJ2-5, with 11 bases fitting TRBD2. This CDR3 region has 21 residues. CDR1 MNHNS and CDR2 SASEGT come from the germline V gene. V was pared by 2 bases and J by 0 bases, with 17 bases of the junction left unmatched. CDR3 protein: CASSEKGTIAGGLSYQETQYF. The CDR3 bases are TGTGCCAGCAGTGAAAAGGGGACTATAGCGGGGGGGTTATCCTACCAAGAGACCCAGTACTTC.

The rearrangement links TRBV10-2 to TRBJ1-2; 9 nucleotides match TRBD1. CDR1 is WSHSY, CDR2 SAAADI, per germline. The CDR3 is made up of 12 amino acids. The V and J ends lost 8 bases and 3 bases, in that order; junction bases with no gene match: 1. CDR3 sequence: CASGQGYYGYTF. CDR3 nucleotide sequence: TGCGCCAGCGGACAGGGGTACTATGGCTACACCTTC.

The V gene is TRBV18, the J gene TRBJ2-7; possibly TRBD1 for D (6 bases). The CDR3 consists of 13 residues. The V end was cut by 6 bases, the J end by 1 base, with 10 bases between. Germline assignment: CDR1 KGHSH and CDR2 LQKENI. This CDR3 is CASSRQESYEQYF. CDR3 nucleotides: TGTGCCAGCTCGCGACAGGAATCCTACGAGCAGTACTTC.

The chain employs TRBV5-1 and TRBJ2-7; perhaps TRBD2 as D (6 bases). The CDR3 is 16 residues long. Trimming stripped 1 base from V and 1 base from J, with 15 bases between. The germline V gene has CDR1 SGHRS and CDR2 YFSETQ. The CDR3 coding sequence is TGCGCCAGCAGCTTGAAGACCGGAGGGGTTTCCTACGAGCAGTACTTC. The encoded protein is CASSLKTGGVSYEQYF. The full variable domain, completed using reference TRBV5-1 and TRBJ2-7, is KAGVTQTPRYLIKTRGQQVTLSCSPISGHRSVSWYQQTPGQGLQFLFEYFSETQRNKGNFPGRFSGRQFSNSRSEMNVSTLELGDSALYLCASSLKTGGVSYEQYFGPGTRLTVT.

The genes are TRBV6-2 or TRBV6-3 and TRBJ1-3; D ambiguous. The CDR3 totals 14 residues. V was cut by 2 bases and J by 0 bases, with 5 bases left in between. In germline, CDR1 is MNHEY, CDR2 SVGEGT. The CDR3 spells CASSYSYSGNTIYF. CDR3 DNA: TGTGCCAGCAGTTACAGCTACTCTGGAAACACCATATATTTT.

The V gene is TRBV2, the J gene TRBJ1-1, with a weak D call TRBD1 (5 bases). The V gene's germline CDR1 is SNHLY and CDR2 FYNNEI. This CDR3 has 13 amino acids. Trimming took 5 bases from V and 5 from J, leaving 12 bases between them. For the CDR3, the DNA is TGTGCCAGCAGTTCAGGGATACAGACTGAAGCTTTCTTT. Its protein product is CASSSGIQTEAFF.

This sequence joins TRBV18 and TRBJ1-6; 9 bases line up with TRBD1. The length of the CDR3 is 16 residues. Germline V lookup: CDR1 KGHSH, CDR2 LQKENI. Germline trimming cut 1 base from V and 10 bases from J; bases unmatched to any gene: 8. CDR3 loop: CASSPRATGGGSPLHF. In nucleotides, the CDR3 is TGTGCCAGCTCACCACGGGCGACAGGGGGAGGATCACCCCTCCACTTT.

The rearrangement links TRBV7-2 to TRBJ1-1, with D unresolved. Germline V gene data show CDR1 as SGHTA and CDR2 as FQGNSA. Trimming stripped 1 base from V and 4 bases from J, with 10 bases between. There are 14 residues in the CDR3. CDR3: CASSLGWAVTEAFF. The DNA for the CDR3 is TGTGCCAGCAGCTTAGGATGGGCAGTCACTGAAGCTTTCTTT.

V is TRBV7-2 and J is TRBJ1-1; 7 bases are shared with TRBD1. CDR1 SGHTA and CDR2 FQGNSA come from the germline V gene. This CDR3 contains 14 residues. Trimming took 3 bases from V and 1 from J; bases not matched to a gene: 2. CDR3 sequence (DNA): TGTGCCAGCAGCTTGTGGACAGGGAACACTGAAGCTTTCTTT. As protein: CASSLWTGNTEAFF.

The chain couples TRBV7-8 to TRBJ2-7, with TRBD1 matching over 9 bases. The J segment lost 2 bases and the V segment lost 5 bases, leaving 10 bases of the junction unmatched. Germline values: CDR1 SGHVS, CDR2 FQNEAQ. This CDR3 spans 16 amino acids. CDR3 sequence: CASSLRRTGVTYEQYF. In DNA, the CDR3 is TGTGCCAGCAGCCTAAGGAGGACAGGGGTAACCTACGAGCAGTACTTC.

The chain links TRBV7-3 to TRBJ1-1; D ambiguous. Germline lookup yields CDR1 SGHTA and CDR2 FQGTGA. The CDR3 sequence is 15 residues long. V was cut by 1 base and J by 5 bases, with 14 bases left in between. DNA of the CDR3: TGTGCCAGCAGCTTAAAAGGATTTGGGAGGACTGAAGCTTTCTTT. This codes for CASSLKGFGRTEAFF.

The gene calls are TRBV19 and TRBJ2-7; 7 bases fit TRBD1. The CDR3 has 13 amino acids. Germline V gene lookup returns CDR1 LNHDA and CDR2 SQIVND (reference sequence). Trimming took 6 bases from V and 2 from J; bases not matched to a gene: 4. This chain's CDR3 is CASSRQGTYEQYF. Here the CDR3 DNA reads TGTGCCAGTAGCCGACAGGGCACCTACGAGCAGTACTTC.

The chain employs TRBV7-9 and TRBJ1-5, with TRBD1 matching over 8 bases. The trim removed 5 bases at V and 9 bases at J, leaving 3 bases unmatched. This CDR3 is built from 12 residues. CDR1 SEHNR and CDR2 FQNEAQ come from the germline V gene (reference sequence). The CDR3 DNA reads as TGTGCCAGCAGCCTAGACAGGGGGCCCCAGCATTTT. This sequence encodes CASSLDRGPQHF.

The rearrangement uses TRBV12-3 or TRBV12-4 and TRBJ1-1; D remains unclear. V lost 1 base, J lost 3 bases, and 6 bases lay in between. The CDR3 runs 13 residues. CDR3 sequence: CASSLGADTEAFF. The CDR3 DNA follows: TGTGCCAGCAGTTTAGGGGCAGACACTGAAGCTTTCTTT.

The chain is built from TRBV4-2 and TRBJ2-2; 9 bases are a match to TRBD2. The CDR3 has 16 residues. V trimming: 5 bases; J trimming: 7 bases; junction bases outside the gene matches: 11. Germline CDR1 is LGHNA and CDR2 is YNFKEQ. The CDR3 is CASSYEGGGVNGELFF. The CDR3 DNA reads TGTGCCAGCAGCTATGAAGGCGGGGGGGTAAACGGGGAGCTGTTTTTT.

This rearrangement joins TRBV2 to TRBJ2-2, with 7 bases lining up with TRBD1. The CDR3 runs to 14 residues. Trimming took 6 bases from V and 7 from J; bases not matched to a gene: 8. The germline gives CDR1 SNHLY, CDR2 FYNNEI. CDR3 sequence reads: CASRWDSDVGELFF. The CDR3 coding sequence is TGTGCCAGCAGGTGGGACAGCGACGTCGGGGAGCTGTTTTTT.

The CDR3 DNA sequence: TGTGCCAGCAGCGACAGAGGGGGACAGGGGTTCACTGAAGCTTTCTTT. This encodes CASSDRGGQGFTEAFF. V gene TRBV9 combines with J gene TRBJ1-1, with 10 positions matching TRBD1. J lost 4 bases, V lost 3 bases, and 9 bases had no gene match. Germline V gives CDR1 SGDLS, CDR2 YYNGEE. The CDR3 runs to 16 residues.

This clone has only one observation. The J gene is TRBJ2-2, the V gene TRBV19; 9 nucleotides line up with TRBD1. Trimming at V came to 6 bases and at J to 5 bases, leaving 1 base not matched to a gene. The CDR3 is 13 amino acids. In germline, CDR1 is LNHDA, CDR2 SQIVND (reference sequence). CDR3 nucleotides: TGTGCCAGTAGGGACAGGGGAACCGGGGAGCTGTTTTTT. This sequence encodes CASRDRGTGELFF. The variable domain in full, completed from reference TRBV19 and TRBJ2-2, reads DGGITQSPKYLFRKEGQNVTLSCEQNLNHDAMYWYRQDPGQGLRLIYYSQIVNDFQKGDIAEGYSVSREKKESFPLTVTSAQKNPTAFYLCASRDRGTGELFFGEGSRLTVL.